The next 24 T cell receptor beta chains were all read from a single sample in a study of PD-1 blockade in classical Hodgkin lymphoma. All the patients suffered relapse after autologous stem cell transplantation, and brentuximab vedotin exposure differed. Assay used: immunoSEQ multiplex PCR; TCRdb lists only in-frame clones, some missing. The sample lists approximately 100,000 clones, approximately 90% occurring once. This specimen was peripheral blood mononuclear cells (PBMCs), taken before the second cycle of nivolumab. These receptors all come from a human donor with classical Hodgkin lymphoma.

The V gene is TRBV7-2, the J gene TRBJ1-3; D is possibly TRBD1 (6 bases). This CDR3 spans 17 amino acids. Trimming took 5 bases from V and 1 from J, leaving 18 bases between them. The V gene's germline CDR1 is SGHTA and CDR2 FQGNSA. The CDR3 coding sequence is TGTGCCAGCAGCCCCCGCCGGGACATCAGATCTGGAAACACCATATATTTT. Its translation: CASSPRRDIRSGNTIYF.

Written as DNA, the CDR3 is TGTGCCTGGAGTACCCGCACCTCTGGAAACACCATATATTTT. Its protein is CAWSTRTSGNTIYF. This rearrangement joins TRBV30 to TRBJ1-3; D unresolved. Trimming cost V 2 bases and J 0 bases, with 8 bases left between them. This CDR3 has 14 amino acids. Germline V CDR1 and CDR2: GTSNPN, SVGIG (reference sequence).

The genes are TRBV1 and TRBJ2-7; the table's TRBD2 call for D was not verified on the DNA. TRBV1 is reported as a pseudogene. The CDR3 extends over 16 amino acids. This CDR3 is CTSIEGGRGTSYEQYF. For the CDR3, the DNA is TGCACCAGCATTGAAGGAGGGCGGGGGACTTCCTACGAGCAGTACTTC.

CDR3 bases: TGTGCCAGCTCACCACCCGCGGGTTACCCCCCGCAGTATTTT. This codes for CASSPPAGYPPQYF. The V call is TRBV18, the J call TRBJ2-3; possibly TRBD2 for D (5 bases). Germline V gives CDR1 KGHSH, CDR2 LQKENI. The CDR3 runs 14 residues. The V end lost 0 bases, the J end lost 10 bases, and 14 bases lay between the germline ends.

This sequence joins TRBV9 and TRBJ1-4, with D unclear. V lost 0 bases to trimming and J lost 4 bases, with 7 bases between them. CDR1 SGDLS and CDR2 YYNGEE come from the germline V gene. The CDR3 length is 14 residues. The CDR3 DNA follows: TGTGCCAGCAGCGTAGGGGCAAATAATGAAAAACTGTTTTTT. Translating gives CASSVGANNEKLFF.

The chain has TRBV5-1 and TRBJ1-2; D is undetermined. Trimming left V 7 bases short and J 2 bases short, with 12 bases between. CDR3 length equals 13 residues. Germline V CDR1 and CDR2: SGHRS, YFSETQ. CDR3 bases: TGCGCCAGCTCCCTCAATGCCAACTATGGCTACACCTTC. This encodes CASSLNANYGYTF.

The V and J genes are TRBV15 and TRBJ2-4; D is ambiguous. The V gene lost 0 bases and the J gene lost 7 bases, with 7 bases spanning the gap. Germline V gene sequence: CDR1 LNHNV, CDR2 YYDKDF (reference sequence). The CDR3 totals 13 residues. The DNA for the CDR3 is TGTGCCACCAGCAGAGAAGGACCGAACATTCAGTACTTC. Translated, it gives CATSREGPNIQYF.

In this sample, this clone turned up once. The V and J genes are TRBV6-5 and TRBJ1-4; weak D call: TRBD1 (5 bases). This CDR3 has 14 residues. V was trimmed by 0 bases and J by 8 bases, leaving 10 bases between them. Germline loops: CDR1 MNHEY, CDR2 SVGAGI. In DNA form, the CDR3 reads TGTGCCAGCAGTTACTCGGGGCTAGGCGAAAAACTGTTTTTT. Translating gives CASSYSGLGEKLFF.

The J gene is TRBJ2-3, the V gene TRBV4-3, with D possibly called TRBD1 or TRBD2 (5 bases each). This CDR3 has 15 residues. Germline-derived CDR1 and CDR2 are LGHNA and YSLEER. The V end was cut by 2 bases, the J end by 0 bases, with 9 bases between. CDR3 in amino acids: CASSQRDRSTDTQYF. CDR3 bases: TGCGCCAGCAGCCAAAGGGACCGCAGCACAGATACGCAGTATTTT.

The rearrangement joins TRBV19 to TRBJ2-7; 8 bases line up with TRBD1. CDR1 LNHDA and CDR2 SQIVND come from the germline V gene (reference sequence). With 6 bases clipped from V and 3 bases from J, the junction kept 13 bases outside the gene matches. This CDR3 comprises 16 residues. The CDR3 DNA follows: TGTGCCAGTAGCAAACGCCCGGGACAGGTACACTACGAGCAGTACTTC. Protein product: CASSKRPGQVHYEQYF.

A remark on this clone: The sample contains more than one DNA sequence encoding this CDR3. The J gene is TRBJ2-7, the V gene TRBV20-1; D is undetermined. This CDR3 region has 11 residues. CDR1 and CDR2 from the germline V gene are DFQATT and SNEGSKA (reference sequence). Deletions cut 1 base from V and 2 bases from J, with 3 bases between. CDR3 DNA: TGCAGTGCTAGAGGAGCCTACGAGCAGTACTTC. Protein: CSARGAYEQYF.

The chain joins TRBV21-1 to TRBJ1-5. TRBV21-1 is assigned pseudogene status. This CDR3 comprises 15 residues. The DNA of the CDR3 is TGTGCCAGCAGCAGGCGAACAAATAGCAATCAGCCCCAGCATTTT. Residues: CASSRRTNSNQPQHF.

The chain recombines TRBV19 with TRBJ1-5; D unresolved. Germline values: CDR1 LNHDA, CDR2 SQIVND (reference sequence). This CDR3 comprises 15 residues. V was trimmed by 5 bases and J by 0 bases, leaving 11 bases between them. CDR3 in DNA: TGTGCCAGTAGTCTAACGGTTTATAGCAATCAGCCCCAGCATTTT. Protein: CASSLTVYSNQPQHF.

The chain carries TRBV30 and TRBJ1-2, with D possibly TRBD1 on 6 matching bases. Germline V gives CDR1 GTSNPN, CDR2 SVGIG (reference sequence). V gave up 3 bases and J gave up 8 bases, with 19 bases separating them. This CDR3 region has 14 residues. The CDR3 reads CAWSAQGRGGGYTF. CDR3 DNA sequence: TGTGCCTGGAGCGCCCAGGGCAGGGGCGGGGGCTACACCTTC. Combining the CDR3 with reference TRBV30 and TRBJ1-2 gives the whole variable domain SQTIHQWPATLVQPVGSPLSLECTVEGTSNPNLYWYRQAAGRGLQLLFYSVGIGQISSEVPQNLSASRPQDRQFILSSKKLLLSDSGFYLCAWSAQGRGGGYTFGSGTRLTVV.

In its sample, this clone was seen once. The CDR3 spells CASSLRWSGNEKLFF. CDR3 sequence (DNA): TGTGCCAGCAGCTTGAGGTGGTCTGGTAATGAAAAACTGTTTTTT. The rearrangement joins TRBV5-6 to TRBJ1-4; D remains ambiguous. Trimming stripped 1 base from V and 4 bases from J, with 11 bases between. Germline loops: CDR1 SGHDT, CDR2 YYEEEE. The CDR3 has 15 amino acids.

The V and J genes are TRBV29-1 and TRBJ2-2; TRBD1 might be the D (6 bases). Trimming cost V 2 bases and J 7 bases, with 17 bases left between them. Germline loops: CDR1 SQVTM, CDR2 ANQGSEA. CDR3 length: 15 amino acids. In DNA, the CDR3 is TGCAGCGTTGAAATTCAGGGGTGGTTAAACGGGGAGCTGTTTTTT. As protein: CSVEIQGWLNGELFF.

This chain uses TRBV6-6 with TRBJ1-5; D gene ambiguous. Deletions cut 1 base from V and 10 bases from J, with 5 bases between. The germline gives CDR1 MNHNY, CDR2 SVGAGI (reference sequence). This CDR3 contains 11 residues. CDR3 residues: CASSYFGPQHF. The CDR3 nucleotides read TGTGCCAGCAGTTACTTTGGCCCCCAGCATTTT.

The genes are TRBV27 and TRBJ2-3; D could derive from TRBD1 or TRBD2 (5 bases each). V gave up 5 bases and J gave up 1 base, with 10 bases separating them. Germline V gene lookup returns CDR1 MNHEY and CDR2 SMNVEV (reference sequence). This CDR3 comprises 14 residues. In DNA form, the CDR3 reads TGTGCCAGCAGTCACCGGGACGGCACAGATACGCAGTATTTT. Translating it yields CASSHRDGTDTQYF.

This clone occurred once. The chain combines TRBV15 with TRBJ2-6; possible D gene TRBD1, 5 bases. Trimming removed 5 bases from V and 0 bases from J, with 8 bases in between. The CDR3 length is 15 residues. Per the germline V gene, CDR1 is LNHNV and CDR2 is YYDKDF (reference sequence). The CDR3: CATSGALSGANVLTF. The CDR3 nucleotides are TGTGCCACCAGCGGGGCTCTCTCTGGGGCCAACGTCCTGACTTTC.

The chain recombines TRBV5-1 with TRBJ2-7; D uncertain. This CDR3 has 14 amino acids. The V and J ends lost 2 bases and 5 bases respectively, with 14 bases between them. CDR1 is SGHRS and CDR2 is YFSETQ in the germline V gene. CDR3 in DNA: TGCGCCAGCAGCTTTCAGACTCAGCTCGACGAGCAGTACTTC. Amino acids: CASSFQTQLDEQYF.

V usage is TRBV6-6 and J usage is TRBJ2-7; D is unresolved. CDR1 is MNHNY, CDR2 SVGAGI, per germline (reference sequence). The V end was cut by 5 bases, the J end by 6 bases, with 11 bases between. The length of the CDR3 is 12 residues. The CDR3 DNA is TGTGCCAGCAGTCGGGCTGGGGTCGAGCAGTACTTC. Protein product: CASSRAGVEQYF.

V is TRBV10-3 and J is TRBJ2-1; no definite D call. The CDR3 runs 12 residues. Trimming cost V 6 bases and J 7 bases, with 10 bases left between them. CDR1 and CDR2 from the germline V gene are ENHRY and SYGVKD. The CDR3 region has the DNA TGTGCCATCAGCGTCTCGGGTAATGAGCAGTTCTTC. It codes for CAISVSGNEQFF.

The rearrangement links TRBV5-1 to TRBJ2-4, with D possibly matching TRBD1 (5 bases). This CDR3 contains 15 residues. Deletions cut 0 bases from V and 0 bases from J, with 7 bases between. Germline V lookup: CDR1 SGHRS, CDR2 YFSETQ. Written as DNA, the CDR3 is TGCGCCAGCAGCTTGGGACAGATAGCCAAAAACATTCAGTACTTC. This gives the protein CASSLGQIAKNIQYF.

The rearrangement links TRBV7-9 to TRBJ2-5; no firm D call. Germline CDR1 is SEHNR and CDR2 is FQNEAQ (reference sequence). This CDR3 has 14 amino acids. Trimming removed 5 bases at V and 5 bases at J, with 15 bases between. The CDR3 DNA reads TGTGCCAGCAGCCCCCCCCGCGTACGGGAGACCCAGTACTTC. It yields the protein CASSPPRVRETQYF. Looking up the rest from reference TRBV7-9 and TRBJ2-5 gives the full variable domain: DTGVSQNPRHKITKRGQNVTFRCDPISEHNRLYWYRQTLGQGPEFLTYFQNEAQLEKSRLLSDRFSAERPKGSFSTLEIQRTEQGDSAMYLCASSPPRVRETQYFGPGTRLLVL.